The 4 T cell receptor beta chains presented below share a single source sample, sequenced in a study of blood T cell repertoires in COVID-19. TCRdb's copy holds only in-frame clones and misses some; the assay was immunoSEQ multiplex PCR. The data contain roughly 250,000 clones, 80% to 85% of them seen just once; the ten biggest clones take up around 3%. Sequencing used peripheral blood. These receptors all stem from a woman aged 55-70 years with active or convalescent COVID-19.

This sequence joins TRBV30 and TRBJ2-2; 9 nucleotides agree with TRBD1. Germline loops: CDR1 GTSNPN, CDR2 SVGIG (reference sequence). The V and J ends lost 5 bases and 6 bases, in that order; junction bases with no gene match: 7. The CDR3 extends over 14 amino acids. This CDR3 reads CAWGTGIEPGELFF. CDR3 bases: TGTGCCTGGGGGACAGGGATTGAGCCCGGGGAGCTGTTTTTT.

The chain recombines TRBV28 with TRBJ1-4; D is uncertain. Per the germline V gene, CDR1 is MDHEN and CDR2 is SYDVKM. V was trimmed by 0 bases and J by 5 bases, leaving 10 bases between them. There are 15 residues in the CDR3. CDR3 amino acids: CASSLWDSLNEKLFF. DNA for the CDR3: TGTGCCAGCAGTTTATGGGACTCACTAAATGAAAAACTGTTTTTT.

The rearrangement joins TRBV6-1 to TRBJ1-1; no reliable D call. CDR1 MNHNS and CDR2 SASEGT come from the germline V gene. This CDR3 spans 15 amino acids. The V end was cut by 2 bases, the J end by 0 bases, with 10 bases between. The CDR3 region has the DNA TGTGCCAGCAGTGAATTTCACAGTGTGAACACTGAAGCTTTCTTT. It yields the protein CASSEFHSVNTEAFF.

The chain uses TRBV28 and TRBJ2-2; TRBD2 matches 12 bases. V gave up 4 bases and J gave up 6 bases; unmatched junction bases: 12. This CDR3 spans 18 amino acids. Germline loops: CDR1 MDHEN, CDR2 SYDVKM. As DNA, the CDR3 is TGTGCCAGCAGTTGGCTGACTAGCGGGGGATCTAAAGCCGGGGAGCTGTTTTTT. It specifies CASSWLTSGGSKAGELFF. The full variable domain, with the rest looked up from reference TRBV28 and TRBJ2-2, is DVKVTQSSRYLVKRTGEKVFLECVQDMDHENMFWYRQDPGLGLRLIYFSYDVKMKEKGDIPEGYSVSREKKERFSLILESASTNQTSMYLCASSWLTSGGSKAGELFFGEGSRLTVL.